These 3 T cell receptor beta chains were all obtained from the same sample, sequenced in a study of beta chain features in type 1 diabetes. No antigens are known for them. Study conclusions and caveats: TCRB CDR3s from Type 1 diabetes patients were moderately but significantly shorter in all four CD4+ subsets.

Since all of the isolated RNA was reverse transcribed, expressed TCRB transcripts were what got sequenced. Generated by immunoSEQ multiplex PCR, the TCRdb table keeps only in-frame clones and is missing some. Of roughly 730,000 clones listed, roughly 12% were seen once; the top ten hold 0.02% to 0.025%. The sequencing sample was made of naive CD4+ T cells from blood. Source of these receptors: a man between 18 and 29 years old with type 1 diabetes.

Notes on this clone: This CDR3 is also generated by other DNA sequences in the sample. For the CDR3, the DNA is TGTGCCTGGAGTGAAGGTGATGAGCAGTTCTTC. The encoded protein is CAWSEGDEQFF. The chain carries TRBV30 and TRBJ2-1; D is unclear. The V end lost 1 base, the J end lost 8 bases, and 6 bases lay between the germline ends. Germline values: CDR1 GTSNPN, CDR2 SVGIG (reference sequence). The CDR3 contains 11 residues.

This chain connects TRBV5-1 to TRBJ2-1; D remains ambiguous. Trimming left V 4 bases short and J 8 bases short, with 19 bases between. Germline CDR1 SGHRS, CDR2 YFSETQ. The CDR3 is 15 residues long. CDR3 loop: CASSRTPAIKDEQFF. CDR3 DNA sequence: TGCGCCAGCAGCCGCACCCCGGCTATAAAGGATGAGCAGTTCTTC.

The gene calls are TRBV2 and TRBJ1-1; D ambiguous. Trimming removed 7 bases at V and 1 base at J, with 13 bases between. CDR1 SNHLY and CDR2 FYNNEI come from the germline V gene. The CDR3 extends over 14 amino acids. CDR3 nucleotide sequence: TGTGCCAGCATGTATAAGAGTGCGAACACTGAAGCTTTCTTT. Protein sequence: CASMYKSANTEAFF.